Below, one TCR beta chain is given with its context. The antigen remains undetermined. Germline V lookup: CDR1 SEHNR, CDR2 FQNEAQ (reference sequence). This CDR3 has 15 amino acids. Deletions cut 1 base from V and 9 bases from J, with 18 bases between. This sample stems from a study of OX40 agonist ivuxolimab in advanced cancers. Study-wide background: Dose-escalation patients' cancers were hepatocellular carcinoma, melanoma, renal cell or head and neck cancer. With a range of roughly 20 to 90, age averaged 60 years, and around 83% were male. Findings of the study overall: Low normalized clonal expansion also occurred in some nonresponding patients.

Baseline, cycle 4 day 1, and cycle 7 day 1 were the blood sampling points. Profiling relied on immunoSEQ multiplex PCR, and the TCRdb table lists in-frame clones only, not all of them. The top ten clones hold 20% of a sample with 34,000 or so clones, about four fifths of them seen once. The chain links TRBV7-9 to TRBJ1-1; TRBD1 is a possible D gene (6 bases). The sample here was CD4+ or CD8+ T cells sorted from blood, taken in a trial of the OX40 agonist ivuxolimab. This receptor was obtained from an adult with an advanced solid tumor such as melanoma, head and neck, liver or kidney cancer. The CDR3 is CASSLDGGQLLKAFF. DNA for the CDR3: TGTGCCAGCAGCTTAGACGGTGGACAGCTCCTGAAAGCTTTCTTT. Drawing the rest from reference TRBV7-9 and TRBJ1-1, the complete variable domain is DTGVSQNPRHKITKRGQNVTFRCDPISEHNRLYWYRQTLGQGPEFLTYFQNEAQLEKSRLLSDRFSAERPKGSFSTLEIQRTEQGDSAMYLCASSLDGGQLLKAFFGQGTRLTVV.